This T cell receptor beta chain was recorded in a study of blood T cell repertoires in COVID-19 (dated by TCRdb to the early 2020s). In terms of the full investigation: Collaborator samples came from the United States, Italy and Spain and covered acute and convalescent phases of COVID-19. The dataset comprised deeply sampled blood TCRbeta repertoires from subjects exposed to, actively infected with, or recovered from COVID-19. The repertoires were made available in a free public database intended to serve as a resource for research on the immune response to SARS-CoV-2. Samples were obtained from the ongoing ImmuneRACE study (first 160 participants) and from 1,254 subjects provided by 6 global collaborators. A de-identified subject ID, COVID-19 status, age in years and sex were almost always included in the sample metadata. HLA class I and class II types, where available, came from metadata supplied by the sample provider rather than from assay-based typing. The prospective study material was composed of cDNA or gDNA derived from T cells, B-cell-depleted T cells, or PBMCs. Broader findings and caveats from the paper: The amount of clinical and demographic metadata varied by source and participant and was provided uncurated.

For this chain, trimming is 5 bases at the V end and 5 bases at the J end, and the number of junction bases without a gene match is 5. The CDR3 has 15 amino acids, counting the end cysteine and phenylalanine. The only DNA kept is the CDR3, 45 bases in frame from the first base. Looking up the germline V gene yields CDR1 SGHTA and CDR2 FQGTGA. The immunoSEQ Assay, a bias-controlled multiplex PCR, was used to amplify TCRbeta CDR3 regions from genomic DNA. On the authors' methods: The number of nucleated cells in each sample was estimated from the amplification of reference gene primers within the assay. Sequence reads were collapsed and filtered to measure the absolute abundance of every unique TCRbeta CDR3 rearrangement. For each sample, productive Simpson clonality was calculated by taking the square root of Simpson's diversity index across productive rearrangements. TCRdb carries this immuneACCESS record with in-frame sequences only. Its versions omit some clonotypes, under half of them owing to an unresolved V gene in the studies checked, with the rest unexplained. The V and J calls and the clone size are those of that table, but D and trimming were determined from the DNA. For this sample there are under 25,000 clones; 87% appear just once. The top ten constitute about 7.9% of the sample.

Whole blood was collected in K2EDTA tubes by collaborating institutions according to the institutions' own protocols. Collaborator samples were shipped for TCRbeta analysis as frozen whole blood, isolated PBMCs, or DNA extracted from either sample type. Of note for this clone: The target of this receptor is not known. The input lacks base qualities; no much larger clone sits a single base away.

The sequencing sample was made of peripheral blood. This TCR was sampled from a human donor with active COVID-19. The donor label of this sample is uncertain. The chain is made from TRBV7-3 and TRBJ2-5; 13 bases in between match TRBD2. Here the CDR3 is given as CASSATSGRLETQYF. At the DNA level, the sequence is TGTGCCAGCAGCGCGACTAGCGGGAGGTTGGAGACCCAGTACTTC.